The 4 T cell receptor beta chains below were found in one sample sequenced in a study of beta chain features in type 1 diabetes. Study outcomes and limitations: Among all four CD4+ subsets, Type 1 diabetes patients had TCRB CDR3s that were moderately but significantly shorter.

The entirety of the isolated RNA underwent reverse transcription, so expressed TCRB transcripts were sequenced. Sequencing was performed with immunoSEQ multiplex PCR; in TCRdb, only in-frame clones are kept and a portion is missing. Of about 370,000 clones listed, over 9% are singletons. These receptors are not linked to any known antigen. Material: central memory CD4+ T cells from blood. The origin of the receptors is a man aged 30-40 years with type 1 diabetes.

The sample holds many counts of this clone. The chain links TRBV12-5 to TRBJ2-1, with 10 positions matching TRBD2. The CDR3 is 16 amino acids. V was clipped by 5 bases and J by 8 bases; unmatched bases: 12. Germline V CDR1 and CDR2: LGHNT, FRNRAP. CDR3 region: CASGPYAAGGPHEQFF. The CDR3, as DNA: TGTGCTAGTGGTCCGTATGCAGCGGGAGGGCCCCATGAGCAGTTCTTC.

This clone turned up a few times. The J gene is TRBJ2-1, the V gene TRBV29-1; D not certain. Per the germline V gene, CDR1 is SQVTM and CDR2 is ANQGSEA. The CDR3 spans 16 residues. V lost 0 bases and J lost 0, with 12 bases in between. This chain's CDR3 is CSVEDEVPSSYNEQFF. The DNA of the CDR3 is TGCAGCGTTGAAGATGAGGTCCCCAGCTCCTACAATGAGCAGTTCTTC.

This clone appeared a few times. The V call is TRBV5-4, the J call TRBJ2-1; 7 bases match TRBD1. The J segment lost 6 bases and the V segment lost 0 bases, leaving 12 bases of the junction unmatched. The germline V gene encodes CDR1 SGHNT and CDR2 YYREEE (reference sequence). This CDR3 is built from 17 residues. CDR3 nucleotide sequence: TGTGCCAGCAGCTTGGCCATCGTGACAGGGTCAGGCAATGAGCAGTTCTTC. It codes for CASSLAIVTGSGNEQFF.

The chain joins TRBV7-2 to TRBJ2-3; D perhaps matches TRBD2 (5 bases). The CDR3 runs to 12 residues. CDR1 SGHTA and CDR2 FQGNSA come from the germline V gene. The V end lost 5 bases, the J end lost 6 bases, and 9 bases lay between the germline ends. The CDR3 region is CASSGSGDTQYF. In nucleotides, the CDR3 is TGTGCCAGCAGCGGCTCGGGGGATACGCAGTATTTT.